This T cell receptor beta chain came from a study of monozygotic twins with cystic fibrosis. Whole-study findings and limits: No link emerged between shared CDR3 counts and age, concordance or severity. Unrelated CF individuals shared fewer identical clonotypes than monozygotic CF twins.

Libraries were prepared by immunoSEQ multiplex PCR; TCRdb keeps only in-frame clonotypes and omits some of them. This sample has nearly 25,000 clones, with about 91% found just once. CDR3 size: 13 residues. The germline V gene encodes CDR1 GTSNPN and CDR2 SVGIG (reference sequence). V lost 4 bases and J 0 bases, leaving 9 bases between the germline ends. Remarks on this clone: Its specificity is not known.

The rearrangement links TRBV30 to TRBJ1-1; no reliable D call. Input material: blood. This sequence originates from a girl aged 2-10 years with cystic fibrosis. Here the CDR3 DNA reads TGTGCCTGGACAGAAGATTTGAACACTGAAGCTTTCTTT. Translation: CAWTEDLNTEAFF. Together with reference TRBV30 and TRBJ1-1, the CDR3 gives the full variable domain: SQTIHQWPATLVQPVGSPLSLECTVEGTSNPNLYWYRQAAGRGLQLLFYSVGIGQISSEVPQNLSASRPQDRQFILSSKKLLLSDSGFYLCAWTEDLNTEAFFGQGTRLTVV.